Given below is one T cell receptor beta chain in context. Its target is unknown. The PCR had 60 Vbeta and 13 Jbeta primers. In the authors' workflow: Approximately 11 million of the 75 million to 95 million unique TCR beta chains counted in a later analysis were shared. Profiling relied on immunoSEQ multiplex PCR, and the TCRdb table lists in-frame clones only, not all of them. V, J and clone size are taken as reported in that table, and D and trimming were inferred from the DNA itself. The sample lists about 90,000 clones; 55% to 85% were seen once. The data derive from a study of cytomegalovirus exposure and HLA in healthy donors. Study-level information: From 150 million to 200 million T cells, an earlier analysis saw roughly 110 million unique TCR beta sequences. Regarding the study as a whole: Cytomegalovirus association was assigned to more than 150 TCR beta chains. While the bulk of TCR sequences proved rare, some public TCRs turned up in many donors.

Trimming at V came to 2 bases and at J to 6 bases, leaving 12 bases not matched to a gene. CDR1 is ENHRY and CDR2 is SYGVKD in the germline V gene. The CDR3 covers 16 residues. V and J are TRBV10-3 and TRBJ1-1, with 7 bases lining up with TRBD1. The TCR comes from a woman in her late teens or twenties in good health and CMV-seropositive. Sequenced material: PBMCs. The CDR3 loop reads CAISEAKTGLMAEAFF. The CDR3 nucleotides are TGTGCCATCAGTGAGGCTAAGACAGGGCTAATGGCTGAAGCTTTCTTT.